These T cell receptor beta chains were read from a single sample in a study of blood T cell repertoires in COVID-19. Clones were read by immunoSEQ multiplex PCR, and TCRdb kept only the in-frame ones, dropping some. This table has about 68,000 clones, 65% to 80% appearing once. Sequencing used peripheral blood. These receptor sequences come from a woman in her 50s with acute or convalescent COVID-19. Each CDR3 is given with its conserved first and last residue. D genes are given only for firm matches. Where a row states a size, it is once, few, many or the class of an expanded clone; other rows omit it.

v_gene	d_gene	abundance	j_gene	CDR3aa	CDR3nt
TRBV6-5	-	-	TRBJ1-2	CASSYLTANYGYTF	TGTGCCAGCAGTTACCTTACAGCTAACTATGGCTACACCTTC
TRBV24-1	TRBD1	-	TRBJ1-5	CATSDRDRDSNQPQHF	TGTGCCACCAGTGATCGTGACAGGGATAGCAATCAGCCCCAGCATTTT
TRBV28	-	-	TRBJ1-2	CASSRDVANLYYGYTF	TGTGCCAGCAGTCGTGATGTCGCGAACCTATACTATGGCTACACCTTC
TRBV7-9	TRBD1	few	TRBJ2-3	CASSLDGTVTDTQYF	TGTGCCAGCAGCTTAGACGGGACAGTCACAGATACGCAGTATTTT
TRBV2	-	-	TRBJ2-3	CASSRRRSLDTQYF	TGTGCCAGCAGCCGGCGGAGGTCCTTGGATACGCAGTATTTT
TRBV4-2	-	-	TRBJ2-7	CASSQGLVYEQYF	TGTGCCAGCAGCCAAGGACTAGTCTACGAGCAGTACTTC
TRBV2	-	few	TRBJ1-6	CASSEAHPVNNSPLHF	TGTGCCAGCAGTGAAGCGCATCCGGTAAATAATTCACCCCTCCACTTT
TRBV7-3	-	-	TRBJ1-5	CASSIDGGSNQPQHF	TGTGCCAGCAGCATCGACGGGGGGAGCAATCAGCCCCAGCATTTT
TRBV15	TRBD1	-	TRBJ1-6	CATSRDGLGTGASPLHF	TGTGCCACCAGCAGAGACGGGTTGGGGACAGGGGCCTCACCCCTCCACTTT
TRBV19	TRBD2	-	TRBJ2-1	CASSIQGTSGISSYNEQFF	TGTGCCAGTAGTATCCAGGGGACTAGCGGGATTAGCTCCTACAATGAGCAGTTCTTC
TRBV10-3	-	few	TRBJ2-5	CAISGPREGSSGSETQYF	TGTGCCATCAGTGGCCCTAGAGAGGGATCTTCGGGCTCAGAGACCCAGTACTTC
TRBV2	TRBD1	-	TRBJ2-3	CASSADRVSTDTQYF	TGTGCCAGCAGTGCGGACAGGGTGAGCACAGATACGCAGTATTTT
TRBV5-5	TRBD1	-	TRBJ2-7	CASSLAGTGSYEQYF	TGTGCCAGCAGCTTGGCCGGGACAGGTAGCTACGAGCAGTACTTC
TRBV24-1	-	-	TRBJ1-4	CATDHRDEKLFF	TGTGCCACAGATCACAGGGATGAAAAACTGTTTTTT
TRBV10-3	-	-	TRBJ2-5	CAISELVQETQYF	TGTGCCATCAGTGAATTAGTACAAGAGACCCAGTACTTC
TRBV28	-	-	TRBJ1-1	CASFPFRGEAFF	TGTGCCAGCTTCCCCTTCCGGGGTGAAGCTTTCTTT
TRBV5-8	-	-	TRBJ2-1	CASTTLGAGGLIYNEQFF	TGTGCCAGCACCACGCTGGGGGCAGGGGGGTTAATCTACAATGAGCAGTTCTTC
TRBV19	TRBD2	-	TRBJ2-1	CASNLAGNYNEQFF	TGTGCCAGTAATCTAGCGGGAAACTACAATGAGCAGTTCTTC
TRBV7-2	TRBD2	-	TRBJ2-7	CASSPTSGHYEQYF	TGTGCCAGCAGCCCGACTAGCGGGCACTACGAGCAGTACTTC
TRBV6-5	TRBD1	-	TRBJ1-2	CASSPDRGGYGYTF	TGTGCCAGCAGTCCGGACAGGGGGGGATATGGCTACACCTTC
TRBV28	TRBD2	-	TRBJ2-5	CASRALAGGGETQYF	TGTGCCAGCAGAGCCCTAGCGGGAGGTGGAGAGACCCAGTACTTC
TRBV30	TRBD1	-	TRBJ2-7	CAWSVQRTGWGHYEQYF	TGTGCCTGGAGTGTACAGAGGACAGGCTGGGGGCACTACGAGCAGTACTTC
TRBV6-2/TRBV6-3	TRBD1	-	TRBJ1-2	CASSPGTGFRGYTF	TGTGCCAGCAGTCCCGGGACAGGGTTCCGGGGCTACACCTTC
TRBV30	TRBD1	-	TRBJ2-1	CAWSLGQAHYNEQFF	TGTGCCTGGAGTTTGGGACAGGCCCACTACAATGAGCAGTTCTTC
TRBV11-2	-	-	TRBJ2-7	CASSKEVGPWVEQYF	TGTGCCAGCAGCAAAGAGGTAGGCCCCTGGGTCGAGCAGTACTTC
TRBV6-2/TRBV6-3	-	-	TRBJ1-3	CASSFRASSGNTIYF	TGTGCCAGCAGTTTCAGGGCAAGCTCTGGAAACACCATATATTTT
TRBV15	-	-	TRBJ2-2	CATSRGSGGTGELFF	TGTGCCACCAGCAGAGGCAGTGGCGGCACCGGGGAGCTGTTTTTT
TRBV12-5	-	-	TRBJ1-3	CASEPGIGNTIYF	TGTGCTAGTGAGCCAGGGATTGGAAACACCATATATTTT
TRBV19	-	once	TRBJ2-1	CASGPGASSYNEQFF	TGTGCCAGTGGCCCAGGGGCCAGCTCCTACAATGAGCAGTTCTTC